This entry concerns a single TCR beta chain. It has no known antigen specificity. Base qualities are missing; no much larger clone stands one base away. The CDR3 holds 14 amino acids from the cysteine to the phenylalanine. CDR3 DNA is the only sequence kept; it has 42 bases, read in frame from the first base. Trimming costs V 6 bases and J 4 bases, and their ends lie 14 bases apart. The germline V gene gives CDR1 as KGHDR and CDR2 as SFDVKD. The data were obtained in a study of blood T cell repertoires in COVID-19 (dated by TCRdb to between 2020 and 2021). Notes on the research overall: Samples from collaborators originated in the United States, Italy and Spain and spanned both the acute and convalescent phases of COVID-19. Subjects who had been exposed to COVID-19, were actively infected with it, or had recovered from it provided the deeply sampled blood TCRbeta repertoires that made up the dataset. The samples were drawn from two sources: the first 160 participants of the ongoing ImmuneRACE study, and about 1,300 subjects contributed by 6 global collaborators. A freely available public database, intended as a resource for researchers studying the immune response to SARS-CoV-2, is where the repertoires were released. The prospective study material was composed of cDNA or gDNA derived from T cells, B-cell-depleted T cells, or PBMCs. Sample metadata almost always included a de-identified subject ID, COVID-19 status, age in years and sex. Where available, HLA class I and class II types were taken from metadata supplied by the sample provider and were not determined by assay-based typing. Study-level results and caveats: The amount of clinical and demographic metadata varied by source and participant and was provided uncurated.

The immunoSEQ Assay, a bias-controlled multiplex PCR, was used to amplify TCRbeta CDR3 regions from genomic DNA. Under the source paper's analysis protocol: The number of nucleated cells in each sample was estimated from the amplification of reference gene primers within the assay. To quantify the absolute abundance of each unique TCRbeta CDR3 rearrangement, sequence reads were collapsed and filtered. Productive Simpson clonality was computed per sample as the square root of Simpson's diversity index over productive rearrangements. TCRdb holds this immuneACCESS table with in-frame rearrangements only. Some clones are missing; in checked studies, unresolved V genes explain under half, and the rest has no known cause. The V and J calls and clone size are taken from that table; D and trimming were inferred from the DNA. In this sample the table shows 150,000 to 200,000 clones, 75% to 90% of which occur a single time. In total, the top ten clones hold roughly 0.77% of the sample.

Participants in the prospective study were enrolled through a virtual design, were aged roughly 18 to 90 years, and lived in approximately 25 United States geographic areas. In the prospective study, participants were assigned to cohorts based on the clinical history participants reported in a screening survey and a study questionnaire. Recovered participants in ImmuneRACE Cohort 3 were defined as having two consecutive negative NP/OP PCR tests, clearance from a healthcare professional, or resolution of symptoms. Each participant in the prospective study had whole blood, serum and a nasopharyngeal or oropharyngeal swab collected by mobile phlebotomists. Over an approximately 2-month period, participants in the prospective study had the option of providing additional blood draws and questionnaires. Before DNA extraction, blood samples from the prospective study were shipped at room temperature or frozen.

This clonotype was obtained from a woman under 30 who had recovered from COVID-19. Sequenced input: PBMCs or T cells enriched from blood (not recorded which). The V and J genes are TRBV24-1 and TRBJ1-2; TRBD1 is a possible D gene, resting on 6 matching bases. The DNA is as follows: TGTGCCACCAGTCCAGGGGATAGTGGCTATGGCTACACCTTC. Its translation reads: CATSPGDSGYGYTF.